One sample yielded the 32 T cell receptor beta chains listed below, sequenced in a study of high-grade serous ovarian cancer treatment subgroups. TCRdb's copy holds only in-frame clones and misses some; the assay was immunoSEQ multiplex PCR. This sample has about 12,000 clones, with around 90% found just once. Tumor tissue was taken before any definitive surgery or chemotherapy was given. The sequenced material came from tumor tissue. All receptors come from a human donor with high-grade serous ovarian cancer.

The chain recombines TRBV7-9 with TRBJ2-3; the match to TRBD2 covers 8 bases. CDR3 length: 15 amino acids. With 10 bases clipped from V and 0 bases from J, the junction kept 9 bases outside the gene matches. Germline CDR1 SEHNR, CDR2 FQNEAQ (reference sequence). The CDR3 region has the DNA TGTGCCACCCAGCTCGGGGGGGGGAGCACAGATACGCAGTATTTT. Amino acid sequence: CATQLGGGSTDTQYF.

This clone was seen just once. V and J are TRBV7-9 and TRBJ2-1; 10 positions agree with TRBD1. The CDR3 covers 15 residues. After removal of 8 bases from V and 0 bases from J, the junction contained 4 bases not matched to a gene. Germline CDR1 and CDR2: SEHNR and FQNEAQ (reference sequence). Written as DNA, the CDR3 is TGTGCCAGCGACAGGGGGCGGAGCTCCTACAATGAGCAGTTCTTC. Its translation: CASDRGRSSYNEQFF.

The chain joins TRBV13 to TRBJ1-1, with no clear D. This CDR3 has 13 amino acids. The V and J ends lost 3 bases and 2 bases respectively, with 7 bases between them. Germline V gives CDR1 PRHDT, CDR2 FYEKMQ (reference sequence). CDR3 sequence: CASSLYGNTEAFF. The CDR3 DNA is TGTGCCAGCAGCTTGTATGGTAACACTGAAGCTTTCTTT.

This clone was recorded only once. The chain carries TRBV4-3 and TRBJ2-3, with D tentatively TRBD1 (6 bases). Deletions cut 1 base from V and 1 base from J, with 9 bases between. The CDR3 is 15 amino acids. Germline values: CDR1 LGHNA, CDR2 YSLEER. CDR3 in DNA: TGCGCCAGCAGCCAAGTGGGGGCGGGCACAGATACGCAGTATTTT. Translating gives CASSQVGAGTDTQYF.

This clone showed up just once. The V gene is TRBV6-1, the J gene TRBJ2-3; 7 bases agree with TRBD2. Germline values: CDR1 MNHNS, CDR2 SASEGT. Trimming cost V 8 bases and J 2 bases; bases outside gene matches: 7. The CDR3 totals 14 residues. The CDR3: CASVWAGDTDTQYF. Written as DNA, the CDR3 is TGTGCCAGCGTCTGGGCGGGGGACACAGATACGCAGTATTTT.

V is TRBV7-9 and J is TRBJ2-5; D unclear. The germline V gene has CDR1 SEHNR and CDR2 FQNEAQ (reference sequence). V was cut by 3 bases and J by 4 bases, with 15 bases left in between. This CDR3 is built from 15 residues. The CDR3: CASSFWVERRETQYF. The CDR3 nucleotides are TGTGCCAGCAGCTTTTGGGTTGAACGGCGAGAGACCCAGTACTTC.

The genes are TRBV6-1 and TRBJ1-2, with D maybe TRBD1 (6 bases). Germline loops: CDR1 MNHNS, CDR2 SASEGT. V lost 5 bases, J lost 8 bases, and 15 bases lay in between. This CDR3 is 13 amino acids long. The CDR3 sequence is CASSQQGFGGYTF. DNA of the CDR3: TGTGCCAGCAGTCAACAGGGATTCGGGGGCTACACCTTC.

The rearrangement links TRBV7-8 to TRBJ2-1, with D possibly being TRBD1 or TRBD2 (5 bases each). V was shortened by 4 bases and J by 6 bases, with 13 bases between the two germline ends. The CDR3 spans 14 residues. The V gene's germline CDR1 is SGHVS and CDR2 FQNEAQ. DNA for the CDR3: TGTGCCAGCAGCTCCTCAGGGAGAGGCAATGAGCAGTTCTTC. Translation: CASSSSGRGNEQFF.

The J gene is TRBJ2-2, the V gene TRBV4-3, with 14 bases fitting TRBD2. V shed 1 base, J shed 6 bases, and the junction held 4 bases outside the gene matches. The CDR3 has 17 amino acids. Germline V lookup: CDR1 LGHNA, CDR2 YSLEER. CDR3 DNA sequence: TGCGCCAGCAGCCAAGGACTAGCGGGGGGGCCTTCCGGGGAGCTGTTTTTT. This translates into CASSQGLAGGPSGELFF.

V is TRBV6-1 and J is TRBJ2-1; 8 bases line up with TRBD1. Trimming took 7 bases from V and 6 from J; bases not matched to a gene: 11. This CDR3 spans 15 amino acids. The germline V gene encodes CDR1 MNHNS and CDR2 SASEGT. The CDR3 region is CASMRQGAWGNEQFF. The CDR3 coding sequence is TGTGCCAGCATGCGGCAGGGGGCTTGGGGCAATGAGCAGTTCTTC.

This chain connects TRBV27 to TRBJ2-3; D uncertain. Trimming took 2 bases from V and 2 from J, leaving 8 bases between them. Germline loops: CDR1 MNHEY, CDR2 SMNVEV (reference sequence). The CDR3 is made up of 14 amino acids. The CDR3 DNA follows: TGTGCCAGCAGTTTAAGGCAGCCCACAGATACGCAGTATTTT. Protein: CASSLRQPTDTQYF.

The rearrangement uses TRBV2 and TRBJ2-1; TRBD2 matches at 7 bases. The CDR3 runs to 12 residues. Trimming removed 5 bases from V and 9 bases from J; junction bases left unmatched: 4. The germline gives CDR1 SNHLY, CDR2 FYNNEI. The CDR3: CASSRLAGEQFF. DNA of the CDR3: TGTGCCAGCAGTAGACTAGCCGGTGAGCAGTTCTTC.

V usage is TRBV28 and J usage is TRBJ1-1, with D perhaps TRBD1 (5 bases). V lost 4 bases to trimming and J lost 1 base, with 13 bases between them. Per germline, CDR1 MDHEN and CDR2 SYDVKM. CDR3 length: 15 residues. The CDR3 here is CASSSAGTQNTEAFF. The CDR3 bases are TGTGCCAGCAGTTCAGCCGGGACTCAGAACACTGAAGCTTTCTTT. Full variable domain (rest looked up from reference TRBV28 and TRBJ1-1): DVKVTQSSRYLVKRTGEKVFLECVQDMDHENMFWYRQDPGLGLRLIYFSYDVKMKEKGDIPEGYSVSREKKERFSLILESASTNQTSMYLCASSSAGTQNTEAFFGQGTRLTVV.

The chain couples TRBV5-1 to TRBJ2-5; 11 bases line up with TRBD2. The germline V gene has CDR1 SGHRS and CDR2 YFSETQ. Trimming removed 7 bases from V and 5 bases from J; junction bases left unmatched: 1. This CDR3 contains 12 residues. The CDR3 loop reads CASGLAGETQYF. The CDR3 DNA sequence: TGCGCCAGCGGACTAGCGGGTGAGACCCAGTACTTC.

The J gene is TRBJ2-5, the V gene TRBV5-6, with 10 positions matching TRBD1. Germline lookup yields CDR1 SGHDT and CDR2 YYEEEE. V lost 2 bases and J lost 0; bases outside the gene matches: 1. The CDR3 covers 15 residues. CDR3 sequence reads: CASSFGTGDQETQYF. CDR3 nucleotide sequence: TGTGCCAGCAGCTTCGGGACAGGGGACCAAGAGACCCAGTACTTC.

This chain connects TRBV16 to TRBJ1-1; D unresolved. The V and J ends lost 1 base and 1 base respectively, with 7 bases between them. Germline V lookup: CDR1 KGHSY, CDR2 FQNENV. CDR3 length: 14 residues. The CDR3 coding sequence is TGTGCCAGCAGCCAATTGATGGAGAACACTGAAGCTTTCTTT. Its translation: CASSQLMENTEAFF.

V is TRBV28 and J is TRBJ2-3, with D possibly matching TRBD2 (6 bases). V shed 4 bases and J shed 4 bases, with 12 bases lying between them. The CDR3 has 14 residues. Germline V gene data show CDR1 as MDHEN and CDR2 as SYDVKM. Here the CDR3 DNA reads TGTGCCAGCAGTTCACACGGGGACTCAGATACGCAGTATTTT. Residues: CASSSHGDSDTQYF.

The CDR3 region is CASSLNLAGALLGELFF. The CDR3 DNA reads TGTGCCAGCAGCTTAAACCTAGCGGGGGCCCTCCTCGGGGAGCTGTTTTTT. The chain has TRBV7-3 and TRBJ2-2, with TRBD2 matching over 10 bases. The J segment lost 7 bases and the V segment lost 1 base, leaving 9 bases of the junction unmatched. CDR1 is SGHTA and CDR2 is FQGTGA in the germline V gene. The CDR3 is 17 residues long.

The V call is TRBV19, the J call TRBJ1-1; 7 nucleotides align to TRBD1. V gave up 8 bases and J gave up 8 bases; unmatched junction bases: 5. Germline CDR1 reads LNHDA; CDR2 reads SQIVND (reference sequence). This CDR3 region has 11 residues. CDR3 nucleotide sequence: TGTGCCAGTCGACAGGGAATAGAAGCTTTCTTT. The encoded protein is CASRQGIEAFF.

The chain has TRBV19 and TRBJ2-1; TRBD2 aligns across 13 bases. Germline V gives CDR1 LNHDA, CDR2 SQIVND (reference sequence). The CDR3 contains 15 residues. Trimming at V came to 6 bases and at J to 6 bases, leaving 5 bases not matched to a gene. CDR3 DNA: TGTGCCAGTAGCGCCGGGACTAGCGGGGCCAATGAGCAGTTCTTC. Translated: CASSAGTSGANEQFF. Looking up the rest from reference TRBV19 and TRBJ2-1 gives the full variable domain: DGGITQSPKYLFRKEGQNVTLSCEQNLNHDAMYWYRQDPGQGLRLIYYSQIVNDFQKGDIAEGYSVSREKKESFPLTVTSAQKNPTAFYLCASSAGTSGANEQFFGPGTRLTVL.

V usage is TRBV27 and J usage is TRBJ2-1; weak D call: TRBD2 (7 bases). There are 16 residues in the CDR3. From germline, CDR1 is MNHEY and CDR2 SMNVEV (reference sequence). Trimming cost V 6 bases and J 10 bases, with 25 bases left between them. Here the CDR3 reads CASRTSPSGPTGEQFF. CDR3 nucleotides: TGTGCCAGCAGGACGAGCCCTAGCGGCCCAACAGGGGAGCAGTTCTTC.

In this sample, this clone turned up a few times. Mismatch with germline at one junction end may stem from a read error. The V and J genes are TRBV6-6 and TRBJ2-7; 7 positions match TRBD1. Germline V gene data show CDR1 as MNHNY and CDR2 as SVGAGI (reference sequence). This CDR3 is built from 15 residues. CDR3 DNA sequence: TGTGCCAGCAGTGACTCGGGACAGCCTACCTACGAGCAGTACTTC. Amino acid sequence: CASSDSGQPTYEQYF.

The chain recombines TRBV19 with TRBJ2-1; 10 bases map to TRBD2. V lost 5 bases to trimming and J lost 6 bases; unmatched junction nucleotides: 16. The germline V gene has CDR1 LNHDA and CDR2 SQIVND (reference sequence). This CDR3 contains 18 residues. DNA of the CDR3: TGTGCCAGTAGTTTGCATAGCGGGGGGACTCTAGGAGCCAATGAGCAGTTCTTC. This sequence encodes CASSLHSGGTLGANEQFF.

Only a few counts were recorded for this clone. The chain is built from TRBV28 and TRBJ1-2; 8 positions match TRBD1. Germline values: CDR1 MDHEN, CDR2 SYDVKM. With V trimmed by 6 bases and J by 5 bases, 8 bases remained unmatched. The CDR3 spans 14 residues. The CDR3 loop reads CASRTGAAAYGYTF. The CDR3 nucleotides are TGTGCCAGCAGGACAGGGGCCGCGGCGTATGGCTACACCTTC.

The gene calls are TRBV19 and TRBJ1-1, with 7 positions matching TRBD1. The germline V gene encodes CDR1 LNHDA and CDR2 SQIVND (reference sequence). CDR3 length: 13 amino acids. V dropped 5 bases and J dropped 4; count of bases not matched to a gene: 4. CDR3 bases: TGTGCCAGTAGTGTGTGGGACAGCACTGAAGCTTTCTTT. Translated: CASSVWDSTEAFF.

The chain joins TRBV5-6 to TRBJ2-5; no clear D. Germline CDR1 and CDR2: SGHDT and YYEEEE. V was pared by 3 bases and J by 2 bases, with 5 bases between. The CDR3 has 12 residues. The CDR3 DNA reads as TGTGCCAGCAGCTGGGTTCAAGAGACCCAGTACTTC. Protein: CASSWVQETQYF.

This clone appeared a single time. Other DNA sequences of this sample code for an identical CDR3. The chain combines TRBV5-1 with TRBJ1-4, with TRBD1 matching over 7 bases. The CDR3 totals 15 residues. CDR1 and CDR2 (germline): SGHRS, YFSETQ. Trimming took 5 bases from V and 4 from J; bases not matched to a gene: 8. The CDR3: CASSSTGAVNEKLFF. In DNA, the CDR3 is TGCGCCAGCAGTTCTACAGGGGCCGTTAATGAAAAACTGTTTTTT.

V is TRBV7-8 and J is TRBJ1-1; a possible D gene is TRBD1 (5 bases). This CDR3 region has 13 residues. Germline assignment: CDR1 SGHVS and CDR2 FQNEAQ. V gave up 8 bases and J gave up 5 bases, with 15 bases separating them. The CDR3 sequence is CASALGGKTEAFF. The CDR3 DNA is TGTGCCAGCGCGCTCGGGGGGAAGACTGAAGCTTTCTTT. The whole variable domain, filled in from reference TRBV7-8 and TRBJ1-1, reads GAGVSQSPRYKVAKRGQDVALRCDPISGHVSLFWYQQALGQGPEFLTYFQNEAQLDKSGLPSDRFFAERPEGSVSTLKIQRTQQEDSAVYLCASALGGKTEAFFGQGTRLTVV.

This clone was detected once. The chain uses TRBV7-9 and TRBJ1-1; D gene uncertain. The germline gives CDR1 SEHNR, CDR2 FQNEAQ (reference sequence). V shed 2 bases and J shed 5 bases, with 6 bases lying between them. CDR3 length: 12 amino acids. The CDR3 DNA sequence: TGTGCCAGCAGCTTACAGGAGACTGAAGCTTTCTTT. Protein: CASSLQETEAFF. The entire variable domain, with the rest obtained from reference TRBV7-9 and TRBJ1-1, is as follows: DTGVSQNPRHKITKRGQNVTFRCDPISEHNRLYWYRQTLGQGPEFLTYFQNEAQLEKSRLLSDRFSAERPKGSFSTLEIQRTEQGDSAMYLCASSLQETEAFFGQGTRLTVV.

This chain links TRBV2 with TRBJ1-1; no reliable D call. Germline V gene data show CDR1 as SNHLY and CDR2 as FYNNEI. The CDR3 runs to 14 residues. With 3 bases removed from V and 4 bases from J, the gap between germline ends came to 12 bases. The CDR3 DNA reads as TGTGCCAGCAGTGAGCCGCCCCGGCGCACTGAAGCTTTCTTT. It codes for CASSEPPRRTEAFF.

The J gene is TRBJ1-2, the V gene TRBV9, with D uncertain. CDR1 SGDLS and CDR2 YYNGEE come from the germline V gene. V lost 2 bases to trimming and J lost 4 bases, with 9 bases between them. This CDR3 is built from 13 residues. CDR3 DNA sequence: TGTGCCAGCAGCGTTTCAGGAACCTATGGCTACACCTTC. Translated, it gives CASSVSGTYGYTF. The variable domain in full, with the rest retrieved from reference TRBV9 and TRBJ1-2, is DSGVTQTPKHLITATGQRVTLRCSPRSGDLSVYWYQQSLDQGLQFLIQYYNGEERAKGNILERFSAQQFPDLHSELNLSSLELGDSALYFCASSVSGTYGYTFGSGTRLTVV.

The genes are TRBV9 and TRBJ2-7, with 7 bases aligning to TRBD2. CDR1 SGDLS and CDR2 YYNGEE come from the germline V gene. The CDR3 covers 15 residues. The J segment lost 3 bases and the V segment lost 5 bases, leaving 11 bases of the junction unmatched. As DNA, the CDR3 is TGTGCCAGCAGTTTCGACCCGGGGGGAGACTACGAGCAGTACTTC. This sequence encodes CASSFDPGGDYEQYF.